This note documents a single TCR beta chain sequence. What it binds is unknown. Sequenced by immunoSEQ multiplex PCR; TCRdb stores in-frame clones only, minus some. This sample has roughly 70,000 clones, with 80% to 90% found just once. These data belong to a study of T cell responses to AZD1222 COVID-19 vaccine. Overall study results and limits: Repertoire sampling was restricted to post-peak T cell response timepoints. Targets within unmutated variant regions were reportedly found for nearly half of spike-specific TCRs.

The receptor's source is an adult in good health. The starting material was peripheral blood, obtained on day 0 of AZD1222 vaccination.

This CDR3 is CASSFLGGARTEAFF. As DNA, the CDR3 is TGTGCCAGCAGCTTCCTTGGTGGGGCACGGACTGAAGCTTTCTTT. The V and J genes are TRBV7-3 and TRBJ1-1, with D possibly TRBD1 on 5 matching bases. The germline CDR1 and CDR2 sequences are SGHTA and FQGTGA. This CDR3 region has 15 residues. V lost 3 bases to trimming and J lost 5 bases, with 16 bases between them.